This record covers a single T cell receptor beta chain. Source study methods: After removing out-of-frame reads, over 2 million distinct TCRbeta sequences remained. The repertoire was sequenced with immunoSEQ multiplex PCR; TCRdb's copy has only in-frame clones and lacks some. V and J calls and clone size are copied from that table; D and trimming were computed from the DNA. The table shows about 61,000 clones, with about 81% occurring only once. These data are taken from a study of memory CD4+ T cells and cytomegalovirus serostatus. Study information: Of the healthy Belgian adults, several were CMV seropositive and approximately 25 seronegative.

The sort gate was single viable CD3+CD4+CD8-CD45RO+ cells for memory CD4+ T cells. After thawing, CD4+ T cells were positively selected. The germline gives CDR1 MNHEY, CDR2 SVGAGI. The CDR3 has 16 residues. V was clipped by 2 bases and J by 4 bases, with 17 bases between them. This sequence was found in an adult in good health and CMV-seronegative. What was sequenced was memory CD4+ T cells from blood. The gene calls are TRBV6-5 and TRBJ1-2, with D maybe TRBD1 (5 bases). The DNA of the CDR3 is TGTGCCAGCAGTTACGGGACGGGATTAAGCTTCTATGGCTACACCTTC. It encodes CASSYGTGLSFYGYTF.